The 14 T cell receptor beta chains reported below all come from one sample, sequenced in a study of T cells in Graves' hyperthyroidism and ophthalmopathy. What was amplified from RNA transcripts were TCR beta CDR3 regions. Researchers ran a first-round RT-PCR on the TCR CDR3 using the HTBI primer set. TCRdb processed the multiplex PCR reads anew with MiXCR; each CDR3 protein has one entry. The sample shows fewer than 750,000 distinct CDR3 sequences, approximately 15% of them seen only once. The sequencing input was blood. The source of these receptors is a woman aged 45-65 years with Graves' ophthalmopathy.

This clonotype showed up just a few times. This chain connects TRBV5-1 to TRBJ1-2; D is perhaps TRBD1 (6 bases). The V and J ends lost 0 bases and 6 bases respectively, with 12 bases between them. Germline loops: CDR1 SGHRS, CDR2 YFSETQ. The CDR3 runs 14 residues. As DNA, the CDR3 is TGCGCCAGCAGCTTGGCTCCGGGGGCGGATGGCTACACCTTC. It is translated as CASSLAPGADGYTF.

This clonotype appeared many times. The chain uses TRBV6-1 and TRBJ2-1; D is possibly TRBD1 (6 bases). Germline assignment: CDR1 MNHNS and CDR2 SASEGT. The CDR3 runs 15 residues. V gave up 5 bases and J gave up 6 bases, with 17 bases separating them. The CDR3 sequence is CASSTDSLASNEQFF. DNA of the CDR3: TGTGCCAGCAGTACGGACAGCTTAGCCTCCAATGAGCAGTTCTTC.

This clonotype came up many times. This chain links TRBV11-1 with TRBJ2-5; D remains ambiguous. This CDR3 is 11 amino acids long. Trimming stripped 3 bases from V and 6 bases from J, with 5 bases between. Germline CDR1 and CDR2: SGHAT and FQDESV (reference sequence). CDR3 coding DNA: TGTGCCAGCAGCTTTACCCAGACCCAGTACTTC. It specifies CASSFTQTQYF.

This clonotype came up a few times. CDR3 loop: CASRPIGGGMVPNVLTF. Here the CDR3 DNA reads TGCGCCAGCAGACCGATCGGGGGGGGCATGGTGCCCAACGTCCTGACTTTC. The chain combines TRBV5-1 with TRBJ2-6; 8 bases fit TRBD2. With 5 bases clipped from V and 8 bases from J, the junction kept 15 bases outside the gene matches. CDR3 length equals 17 residues. Germline V CDR1 and CDR2: SGHRS, YFSETQ. Variable domain in full (rest from reference TRBV5-1 and TRBJ2-6): KAGVTQTPRYLIKTRGQQVTLSCSPISGHRSVSWYQQTPGQGLQFLFEYFSETQRNKGNFPGRFSGRQFSNSRSEMNVSTLELGDSALYLCASRPIGGGMVPNVLTFGAGSRLTVL.

Ten or more counts support this clonotype. In DNA, the CDR3 is TGTGCCAGCAGCCTCACGGCGACTATAGCGGGGATGGGGGGTCATACGCAGTATTTT. Residues: CASSLTATIAGMGGHTQYF. The chain recombines TRBV7-2 with TRBJ2-3; 8 bases are a match to TRBD2. Germline CDR1 reads SGHTA; CDR2 reads FQGNSA. The length of the CDR3 is 19 residues. V gave up 5 bases and J gave up 7 bases; unmatched junction bases: 23.

The rearrangement links TRBV6-5 to TRBJ1-3; D remains ambiguous. The CDR3 covers 20 residues. Trimming left V 0 bases short and J 0 bases short, with 21 bases between. Germline V gene lookup returns CDR1 MNHEY and CDR2 SVGAGI. This CDR3 is CASSYSGHGVSENSGNTIYF. The DNA of the CDR3 is TGTGCCAGCAGTTACTCGGGCCATGGCGTCAGCGAAAACTCTGGAAACACCATATATTTT.

On this clonotype: This could be a read error, since a much larger clone is one nucleotide away. V usage is TRBV20-1 and J usage is TRBJ2-7; D uncertain. The CDR3 has 13 residues. Germline V lookup: CDR1 DFQATT, CDR2 SNEGSKA (reference sequence). The CDR3 region is CSASGFRPYGQYF. CDR3 bases: TGCAGTGCTAGCGGGTTCAGACCCTACGGGCAGTACTTC.

The chain combines TRBV20-1 with TRBJ2-1; the match to TRBD2 covers 11 bases. J was trimmed by 9 bases and V by 0 bases; bases with no gene match: 7. Germline-derived CDR1 and CDR2 are DFQATT and SNEGSKA (reference sequence). This CDR3 comprises 15 residues. CDR3 loop: CSAREGSGRASEQFF. CDR3 nucleotide sequence: TGCAGTGCTAGAGAAGGTAGCGGGAGGGCCTCTGAGCAGTTCTTC.

This clonotype was seen repeatedly, ten times or more. CDR3 bases: TGCGCCAGCAGCTCGGAGGGGGCGTCGGACTATGGCTACACCTTC. It yields the protein CASSSEGASDYGYTF. This sequence joins TRBV5-1 and TRBJ1-2, with 7 bases lining up with TRBD1. In germline, CDR1 is SGHRS, CDR2 YFSETQ. This CDR3 region has 15 residues. V was clipped by 3 bases and J by 3 bases; unmatched bases: 8.

Only a few counts were recorded for this clonotype. The V call is TRBV20-1, the J call TRBJ2-3; D may be TRBD2 (6 bases). CDR3 length: 15 residues. V lost 6 bases to trimming and J lost 2 bases, with 18 bases between them. Germline CDR1 reads DFQATT; CDR2 reads SNEGSKA (reference sequence). CDR3 coding DNA: TGCAGTGCCCCCATGGGCGGGGACCCCACAGATACGCAGTATTTT. It is translated as CSAPMGGDPTDTQYF.

As to this clonotype: A much larger clone sits a single nucleotide away, making a read error possible. V and J are TRBV2 and TRBJ1-6; 7 nucleotides line up with TRBD1. After removal of 4 bases from V and 18 bases from J, the junction contained 15 bases not matched to a gene. The CDR3 consists of 14 residues. Germline loops: CDR1 SNHLY, CDR2 FYNNEI. The CDR3 spells CASSAGAGGRAPHF. The CDR3, as DNA: TGTGCCAGCAGTGCCGGGGCAGGGGGTAGGGCCCCCCACTTT.

There are many counts of this clonotype. This chain uses TRBV7-9 with TRBJ1-6; D gene unclear. V gave up 0 bases and J gave up 6 bases, with 12 bases separating them. The germline V gene has CDR1 SEHNR and CDR2 FQNEAQ (reference sequence). The CDR3 runs 16 residues. CDR3 in amino acids: CASSLAASVSNSPLHF. As DNA, the CDR3 is TGTGCCAGCAGCTTAGCCGCGTCGGTCTCTAATTCACCCCTCCACTTT.

The chain links TRBV19 to TRBJ2-7; D is uncertain. Germline assignment: CDR1 LNHDA and CDR2 SQIVND (reference sequence). The V and J ends lost 3 bases and 4 bases respectively, with 16 bases between them. The CDR3 extends over 15 amino acids. CDR3 in amino acids: CASSISKQRNYEQYF. CDR3 in DNA: TGTGCCAGTAGTATCAGTAAACAGAGGAATTACGAGCAGTACTTC. The variable domain in full, with the rest retrieved from reference TRBV19 and TRBJ2-7, is DGGITQSPKYLFRKEGQNVTLSCEQNLNHDAMYWYRQDPGQGLRLIYYSQIVNDFQKGDIAEGYSVSREKKESFPLTVTSAQKNPTAFYLCASSISKQRNYEQYFGPGTRLTVT.

Points on this clonotype: A much larger clone sits a single nucleotide away, making a read error possible. No conserved phenylalanine or tryptophan ends this CDR3, so it is likely a read error. The V and J genes are TRBV6-9 and TRBJ1-1; D is uncertain. Trimming stripped 3 bases from V and 4 bases from J, with 18 bases between. Germline lookup yields CDR1 MNHGY and CDR2 SVAAGI. The CDR3 runs 16 residues. The CDR3 bases are TGTGCCAGCAGTTACTCAATGCCCAATATCGGCACTGAAGCTTTCCTT. Residues: CASSYSMPNIGTEAFL.